This T cell receptor beta chain comes out of a study of Ad26.COV2.S vaccination and SARS-CoV-2 variants. Findings and limits, study-wide: Vaccine recipients had higher spike-specific TCR breadth than placebo recipients.

CDR1 SGDLS and CDR2 YYNGEE come from the germline V gene. With V trimmed by 1 base and J by 6 bases, 3 bases remained unmatched. The CDR3 runs 14 residues. This sample's treatment: roughly 20 received Ad26.COV2.S at low or high dose, single or two shots; about 5 received placebo; per-sample allocation not given. Samples analyzed were those drawn on day 63 after the first vaccine or placebo injection. Worth noting for this clone: The antigen is not known.

Sequenced by immunoSEQ multiplex PCR; TCRdb stores in-frame clones only, minus some. The data contain 350,000 to 500,000 clones, roughly 87% of them seen just once; the ten biggest clones take up roughly 4%. The rearrangement links TRBV9 to TRBJ2-1; 8 nucleotides match TRBD1. The starting material was peripheral blood, obtained in a trial of Ad26.COV2.S vaccine versus placebo. The TCR comes from a person between 18 and 65 years old who received the Ad26.COV2.S COVID-19 vaccine or a placebo. The CDR3 is CASSVRTGINEQFF. As DNA, the CDR3 is TGTGCCAGCAGCGTAAGGACAGGGATCAATGAGCAGTTCTTC.